The T cell receptor beta chain described here comes from a study of T cells expressing NK-cell markers (dated by TCRdb to 2020 to 2022). Study-level background: Three sorted T-cell subsets (CD3+CD56+NKG2C+, CD3+CD56+NKG2C- and CD3+CD56-NKG2C+) from several donors had their TCR beta-chain repertoires profiled. Among the eight sequenced donors, seven were HCMV-seropositive and one was HCMV-seronegative. The study sequenced eight donors, all healthy volunteers chosen at random: three men and five women. The libraries were sequenced on Illumina HiSeq 2000/2500, MiSeq or NextSeq, producing 2 x 150 bp reads. Results and caveats for the whole study, not just this receptor: Whether the expanded NKG2C-expressing T cell clones were specific for HCMV antigens remained unclear. Those dominant clonotypes were again the most abundant among CD3+CD56-NKG2C+ cells in a handful of donors, at roughly 25-65%. In a handful of donors, the dominant CD3+CD56+NKG2C+ clonotypes were among the top 10 CD8+ clonotypes and accounted for about 1.0-7.0% of CD8+ T cells.

Sequencing took place on an Illumina HiSeq 2000. TCR beta cDNA libraries were made by 5'RACE template switching that added a universal primer site and unique molecular identifiers. cDNA synthesis was primed from the TCR beta constant segment and was followed by two successive PCR amplification steps. Turning to the authors' computational methods: MIGEC was used to demultiplex reads and group the reads by UMI, and MiTCR was used to assemble and quantify clonotypes. To remove erroneous sequences, TCR cDNA sequences were retained only when supported by two or more reads. The tcR package was used for downstream repertoire analysis, and clonotypes were matched between fractions using CDR3 nucleotide sequence together with V segment. Antigen specificity was annotated against VDJdb with VDJmatch, allowing one amino acid substitution in CDR3. One entry per CDR3 protein sequence results from the TCRdb reprocessing of the reads, with DNA left out. The V and J calls follow TCRdb's processing rather than the paper's. The sample has 250,000 to 300,000 distinct CDR3 sequences on record. The top ten hold 3.5% to 5% of the sample.

HCMV-specific IgG was detected in serum with a commercial ELISA kit to determine HCMV serostatus. Peripheral blood mononuclear cells were isolated from blood by Ficoll density gradient centrifugation. Notes on this clonotype: Its antigen remains undetermined.

The sequence came from a woman between 18 and 75 years old in good health. Material: blood T cells: a sorted CD56 or NKG2C T cell subset, CD4+ or CD8+ T cells, or bulk PBMC T cells (not recorded which).

The CDR3: CASSLDEISYEQYF. This chain joins TRBV7-9 to TRBJ2-7. The CDR3 covers 14 residues, taking in both the cysteine and the phenylalanine. A DNA sequence was not provided. From the germline V gene (reference sequence), CDR1 is SEHNR and CDR2 is FQNEAQ.